This TCR beta chain comes out of a study of cytomegalovirus exposure and HLA in healthy donors. Study-wide background: Researchers previously reported finding roughly 120 million unique TCR beta sequences from approximately 190 million T cells.

This CDR3 is built from 14 residues. Looked up from germline, CDR1 is MNHEY and CDR2 is SMNVEV (reference sequence). V lost 5 bases, J lost 5 bases, and 4 bases stayed unmatched. Use of 60 Vbeta and 13 Jbeta primers characterized the PCR. This table comes from immunoSEQ multiplex PCR, and its TCRdb copy is limited to in-frame clones, with some not included. This sample carries 120,000 or so clones, roughly four fifths of them seen once, and the ten largest clones take approximately 2%. This chain connects TRBV27 to TRBJ2-7, with TRBD2 identical over 12 bases. The source material was PBMCs. The TCR comes from a man aged 40-49 years in good health and CMV-seronegative. The CDR3 is CASSQRLAGDEQYF. CDR3 DNA: TGTGCCAGCAGTCAAAGACTAGCGGGAGACGAGCAGTACTTC.